This is a list of T cell receptor beta chains from one sample in a study of OX40 agonist ivuxolimab in advanced cancers. Profiling relied on immunoSEQ multiplex PCR, and the TCRdb table lists in-frame clones only, not all of them. The profile shows about 77,000 clones, about 86% of them singletons. Source: CD4+ or CD8+ T cells sorted from blood, taken in a trial of the OX40 agonist ivuxolimab. The receptors stem from an adult with an advanced solid tumor such as melanoma, head and neck, liver or kidney cancer. Each CDR3 is given with its conserved first and last residue. D genes are given only for firm matches. The size field is filled for only some rows; it gives once, few, many or a size class.

clone size: .; V gene: TRBV27; J gene: TRBJ1-5; D gene: .; CDR3 DNA: TGTGCCAGCAGTTGGAGTAGGACGAATCAGCCCCAGCATTTT; CDR3 protein: CASSWSRTNQPQHF
clone size: .; V gene: TRBV5-1; J gene: TRBJ1-1; D gene: TRBD1; CDR3 DNA: TGCGCCAGCAGCACCGGACAGGGTGGACGGGAAGCTTTCTTT; CDR3 protein: CASSTGQGGREAFF
clone size: .; V gene: TRBV2; J gene: TRBJ2-3; D gene: TRBD2; CDR3 DNA: TGTGCCAGCAGGGCCGGGACTAGCGGCACAGATACGCAGTATTTT; CDR3 protein: CASRAGTSGTDTQYF
clone size: .; V gene: TRBV28; J gene: TRBJ1-1; D gene: .; CDR3 DNA: TGTGCCAGCAGTTTAGGGGGAGGCACTGAAGCTTTCTTT; CDR3 protein: CASSLGGGTEAFF
clone size: .; V gene: TRBV15; J gene: TRBJ1-1; D gene: .; CDR3 DNA: TGTGCCACCAGCAGAGATCCTGCCGCGCGAAACACTGAAGCTTTCTTT; CDR3 protein: CATSRDPAARNTEAFF
clone size: once; V gene: TRBV6-1; J gene: TRBJ2-7; D gene: .; CDR3 DNA: TGTGCCAGCAGTCGGACAGATACCTACGAGCAGTACTTC; CDR3 protein: CASSRTDTYEQYF
clone size: .; V gene: TRBV5-6; J gene: TRBJ2-3; D gene: .; CDR3 DNA: TGTGCCAGCAGCCAAAGGCTCCCGAGCACAGATACGCAGTATTTT; CDR3 protein: CASSQRLPSTDTQYF
clone size: .; V gene: TRBV2; J gene: TRBJ2-3; D gene: .; CDR3 DNA: TGTGCCAGCAAGCGCACAGATACGCAGTATTTT; CDR3 protein: CASKRTDTQYF
clone size: .; V gene: TRBV12-5; J gene: TRBJ1-1; D gene: .; CDR3 DNA: TGTGCTAGTGGCTCAGGTGGGACTGAAGCTTTCTTT; CDR3 protein: CASGSGGTEAFF
clone size: .; V gene: TRBV27; J gene: TRBJ2-1; D gene: .; CDR3 DNA: TGTGCCAGCCGAGGTAGCGGACGGAGCGACAATGAGCAGTTCTTC; CDR3 protein: CASRGSGRSDNEQFF
clone size: .; V gene: TRBV7-6; J gene: TRBJ2-1; D gene: .; CDR3 DNA: TGTGCCAGCAGCCGGACAGCAACCCTCTACAATGAGCAGTTCTTC; CDR3 protein: CASSRTATLYNEQFF